In its sample, the clone carrying this TCR beta chain was seen once. Its antigen remains unidentified. Measured with immunoSEQ multiplex PCR; TCRdb has only the in-frame clones, and not every one. The profile shows roughly 75,000 clones, around four fifths of them singletons. Germline V gene lookup returns CDR1 SGHRS and CDR2 YFSETQ. The CDR3 loop spans 15 amino acids. The V and J ends lost 0 bases and 0 bases respectively, with 6 bases between them. The data belong to a study of OX40 agonist ivuxolimab in advanced cancers. Findings of the study overall: Relative to CD4+, CD8+ T cells held more expanded clones on average.

The specimen comprised CD4+ or CD8+ T cells sorted from blood, sampled in a trial of the OX40 agonist ivuxolimab. The TCR originated in an adult with an advanced solid tumor such as melanoma, head and neck, liver or kidney cancer. The chain has TRBV5-1 and TRBJ1-4; D gene ambiguous. The CDR3 protein is CASSLGQATNEKLFF. CDR3 bases: TGCGCCAGCAGCTTGGGTCAAGCAACTAATGAAAAACTGTTTTTT.